The 2 T cell receptor beta chains below were found in one sample sequenced in a study of T-cell reconstitution after alpha-beta-depleted transplantation in children. A TCRbeta library incorporating unique molecular identifiers was prepared. Using its own MiXCR run on the PCR reads, TCRdb lists one record per CDR3 protein. The profile shows a few hundred thousand distinct CDR3 sequences, roughly an eighth of them singletons. The sequencing used PBMCs from the stem cell graft donor, collected from the stem cell graft. Every receptor here comes from a human donor who donated a stem cell graft to a child with combined immunodeficiency.

In this sample, this clonotype turned up a few times. The chain has TRBV9 and TRBJ1-3; 8 bases are a match to TRBD1. The J segment lost 4 bases and the V segment lost 2 bases, leaving 8 bases of the junction unmatched. CDR3 length: 16 amino acids. Germline V gives CDR1 SGDLS, CDR2 YYNGEE. CDR3: CASSVEGDRIGNTIYF. The CDR3, as DNA: TGTGCCAGCAGCGTGGAGGGGGACAGGATAGGAAACACCATATATTTT.

This clonotype was counted a few times. This chain connects TRBV13 to TRBJ2-1, with 10 bases aligning to TRBD2. The junction had 4 bases not matched to a gene; V was cut back by 2 bases and J by 6 bases. Per germline, CDR1 PRHDT and CDR2 FYEKMQ (reference sequence). The CDR3 contains 15 residues. CDR3 amino acids: CASSLLLAGLNEQFF. Here the CDR3 DNA reads TGTGCCAGCAGCTTATTACTAGCGGGGCTCAATGAGCAGTTCTTC. Full variable domain (remainder filled in from reference TRBV13 and TRBJ2-1): AAGVIQSPRHLIKEKRETATLKCYPIPRHDTVYWYQQGPGQDPQFLISFYEKMQSDKGSIPDRFSAQQFSDYHSELNMSSLELGDSALYFCASSLLLAGLNEQFFGPGTRLTVL.